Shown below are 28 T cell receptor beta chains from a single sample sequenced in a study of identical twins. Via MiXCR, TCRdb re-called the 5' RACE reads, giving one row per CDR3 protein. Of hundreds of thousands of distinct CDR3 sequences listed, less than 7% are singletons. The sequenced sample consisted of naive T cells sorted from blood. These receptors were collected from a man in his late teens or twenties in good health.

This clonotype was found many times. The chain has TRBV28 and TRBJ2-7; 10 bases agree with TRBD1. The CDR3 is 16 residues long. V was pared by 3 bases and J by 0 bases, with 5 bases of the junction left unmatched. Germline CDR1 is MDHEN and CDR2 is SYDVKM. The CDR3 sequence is CASSFTRTGGSYEQYF. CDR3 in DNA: TGTGCCAGCAGTTTTACTCGGACAGGGGGCTCCTACGAGCAGTACTTC.

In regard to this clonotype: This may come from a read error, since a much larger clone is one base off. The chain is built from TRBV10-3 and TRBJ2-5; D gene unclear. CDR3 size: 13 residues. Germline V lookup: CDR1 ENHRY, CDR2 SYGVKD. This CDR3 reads CVISERLQETQYF. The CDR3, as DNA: TGTGTCATCAGTGAGCGACTGCAAGAGACCCAGTACTTC.

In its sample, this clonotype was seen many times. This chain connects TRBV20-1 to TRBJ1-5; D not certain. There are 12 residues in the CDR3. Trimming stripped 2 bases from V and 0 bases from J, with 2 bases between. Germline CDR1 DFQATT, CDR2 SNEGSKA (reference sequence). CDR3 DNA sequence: TGCAGTGCTAGAAATAGCAATCAGCCCCAGCATTTT. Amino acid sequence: CSARNSNQPQHF.

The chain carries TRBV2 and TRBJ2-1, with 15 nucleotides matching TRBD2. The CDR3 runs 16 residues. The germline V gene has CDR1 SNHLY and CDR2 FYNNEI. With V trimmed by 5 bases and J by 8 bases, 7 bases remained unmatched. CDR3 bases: TGTGCCAGCAGTTCCGGACTAGCGGGAGGGTTCGATGAGCAGTTCTTC. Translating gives CASSSGLAGGFDEQFF. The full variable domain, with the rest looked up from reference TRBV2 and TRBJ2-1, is EPEVTQTPSHQVTQMGQEVILRCVPISNHLYFYWYRQILGQKVEFLVSFYNNEISEKSEIFDDQFSVERPDGSNFTLKIRSTKLEDSAMYFCASSSGLAGGFDEQFFGPGTRLTVL.

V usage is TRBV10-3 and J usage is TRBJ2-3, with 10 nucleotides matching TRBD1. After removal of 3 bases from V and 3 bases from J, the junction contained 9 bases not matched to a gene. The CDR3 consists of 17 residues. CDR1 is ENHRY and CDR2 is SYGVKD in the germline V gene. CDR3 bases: TGTGCCATCAGTGACGCTCCGGGACAGGGGTTAACAGATACGCAGTATTTT. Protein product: CAISDAPGQGLTDTQYF.

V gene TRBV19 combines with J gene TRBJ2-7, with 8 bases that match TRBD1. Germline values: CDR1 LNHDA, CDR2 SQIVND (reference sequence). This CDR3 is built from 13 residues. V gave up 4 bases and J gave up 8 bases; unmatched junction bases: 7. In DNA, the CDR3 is TGTGCCAGTAGTACTGGACAGGGAGGCAAGCAGTACGTC. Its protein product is CASSTGQGGKQYV.

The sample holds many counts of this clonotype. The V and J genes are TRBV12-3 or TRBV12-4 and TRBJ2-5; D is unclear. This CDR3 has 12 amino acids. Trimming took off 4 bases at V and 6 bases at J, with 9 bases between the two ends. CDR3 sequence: CASSSLLQTQYF. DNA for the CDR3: TGTGCCAGCAGTTCCTTACTTCAGACCCAGTACTTC.

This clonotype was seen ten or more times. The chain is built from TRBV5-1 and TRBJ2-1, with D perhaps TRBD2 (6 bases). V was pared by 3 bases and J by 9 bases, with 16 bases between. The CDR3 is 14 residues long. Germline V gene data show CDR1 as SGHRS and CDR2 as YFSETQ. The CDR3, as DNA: TGCGCCAGCAGCTCGCGGGACCTTAGCGGTGAGCAGTTCTTC. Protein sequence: CASSSRDLSGEQFF.

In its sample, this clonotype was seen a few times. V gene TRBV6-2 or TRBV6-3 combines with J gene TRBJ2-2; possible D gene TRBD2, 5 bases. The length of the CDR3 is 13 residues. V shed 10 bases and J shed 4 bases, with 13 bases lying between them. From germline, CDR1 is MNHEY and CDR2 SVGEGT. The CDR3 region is CATKGRGTGELFF. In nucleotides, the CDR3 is TGTGCCACCAAAGGACGGGGCACCGGGGAGCTGTTTTTT.

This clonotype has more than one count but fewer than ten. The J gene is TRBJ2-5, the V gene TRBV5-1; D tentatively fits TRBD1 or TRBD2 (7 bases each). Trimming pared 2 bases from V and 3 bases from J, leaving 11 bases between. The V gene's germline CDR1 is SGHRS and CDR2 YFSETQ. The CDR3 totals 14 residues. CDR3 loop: CASSFQGGKETQYF. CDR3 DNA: TGCGCCAGCAGCTTTCAGGGGGGGAAAGAGACCCAGTACTTC.

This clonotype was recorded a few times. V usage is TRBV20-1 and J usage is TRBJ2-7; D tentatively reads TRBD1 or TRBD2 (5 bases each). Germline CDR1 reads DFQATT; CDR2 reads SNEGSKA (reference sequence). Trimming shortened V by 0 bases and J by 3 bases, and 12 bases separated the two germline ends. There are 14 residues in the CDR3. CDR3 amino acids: CSARERGVGYEQYF. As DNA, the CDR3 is TGCAGTGCTAGAGAACGAGGGGTCGGCTACGAGCAGTACTTC.

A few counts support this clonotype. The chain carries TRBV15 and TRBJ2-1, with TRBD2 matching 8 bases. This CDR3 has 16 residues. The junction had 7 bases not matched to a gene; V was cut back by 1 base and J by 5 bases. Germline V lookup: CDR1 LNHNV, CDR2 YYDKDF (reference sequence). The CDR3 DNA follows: TGTGCCACCAGCAGAGTTCGGGAGGGCCAACACAATGAGCAGTTCTTC. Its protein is CATSRVREGQHNEQFF. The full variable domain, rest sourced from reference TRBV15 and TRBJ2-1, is DAMVIQNPRYQVTQFGKPVTLSCSQTLNHNVMYWYQQKSSQAPKLLFHYYDKDFNNEADTPDNFQSRRPNTSFCFLDIRSPGLGDTAMYLCATSRVREGQHNEQFFGPGTRLTVL.

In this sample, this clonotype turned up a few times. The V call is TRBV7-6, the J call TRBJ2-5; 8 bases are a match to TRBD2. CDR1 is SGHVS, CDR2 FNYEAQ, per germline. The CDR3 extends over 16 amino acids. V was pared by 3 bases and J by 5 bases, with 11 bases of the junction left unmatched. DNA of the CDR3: TGTGCCAGCAGCTTTTCTACTGGCGGGGGGTTGGAGACCCAGTACTTC. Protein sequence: CASSFSTGGGLETQYF. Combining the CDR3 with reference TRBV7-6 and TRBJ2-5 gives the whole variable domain GAGVSQSPRYKVTKRGQDVALRCDPISGHVSLYWYRQALGQGPEFLTYFNYEAQQDKSGLPNDRFSAERPEGSISTLTIQRTEQRDSAMYRCASSFSTGGGLETQYFGPGTRLLVL.

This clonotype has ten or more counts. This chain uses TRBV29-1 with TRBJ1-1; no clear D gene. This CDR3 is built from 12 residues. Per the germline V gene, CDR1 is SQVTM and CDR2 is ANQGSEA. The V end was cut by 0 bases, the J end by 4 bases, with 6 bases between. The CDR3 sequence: CSVEDLGTEAFF. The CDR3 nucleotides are TGCAGCGTTGAAGATTTGGGCACTGAAGCTTTCTTT.

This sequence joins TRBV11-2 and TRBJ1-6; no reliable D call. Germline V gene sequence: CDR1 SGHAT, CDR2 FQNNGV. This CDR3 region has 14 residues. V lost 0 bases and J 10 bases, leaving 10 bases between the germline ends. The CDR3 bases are TGTGCCAGCAGCTTAGAGAGCAGGTTCTCACCCCTCCACTTT. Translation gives CASSLESRFSPLHF. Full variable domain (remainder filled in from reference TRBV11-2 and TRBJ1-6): EAGVAQSPRYKIIEKRQSVAFWCNPISGHATLYWYQQILGQGPKLLIQFQNNGVVDDSQLPKDRFSAERLKGVDSTLKIQPAKLEDSAVYLCASSLESRFSPLHFGNGTRLTVT.

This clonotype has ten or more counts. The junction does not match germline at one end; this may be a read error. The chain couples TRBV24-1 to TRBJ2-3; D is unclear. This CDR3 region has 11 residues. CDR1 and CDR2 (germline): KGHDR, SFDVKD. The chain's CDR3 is CATSATDTQYF. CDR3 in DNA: TGTGCCACGAGTGCAACAGATACGCAGTATTTT.

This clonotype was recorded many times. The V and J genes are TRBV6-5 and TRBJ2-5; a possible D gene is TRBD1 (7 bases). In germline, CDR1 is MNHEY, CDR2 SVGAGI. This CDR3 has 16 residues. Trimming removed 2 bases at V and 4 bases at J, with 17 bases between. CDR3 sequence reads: CASSYPRQGGVETQYF. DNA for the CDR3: TGTGCCAGCAGTTACCCCCGACAGGGAGGTGTAGAGACCCAGTACTTC.

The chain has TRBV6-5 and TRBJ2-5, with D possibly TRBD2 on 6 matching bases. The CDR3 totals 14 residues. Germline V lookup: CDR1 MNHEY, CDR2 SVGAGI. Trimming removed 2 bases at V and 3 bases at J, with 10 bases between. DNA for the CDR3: TGTGCCAGCAGTTACCGTAGCGGAGAAGAGACCCAGTACTTC. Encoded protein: CASSYRSGEETQYF.

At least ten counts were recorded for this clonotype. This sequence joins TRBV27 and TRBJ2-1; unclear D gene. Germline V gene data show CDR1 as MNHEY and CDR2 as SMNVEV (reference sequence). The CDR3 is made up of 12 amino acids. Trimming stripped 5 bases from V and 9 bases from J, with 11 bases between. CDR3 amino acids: CASSPHVGEQFF. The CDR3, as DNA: TGTGCCAGCAGTCCGCACGTTGGTGAGCAGTTCTTC.

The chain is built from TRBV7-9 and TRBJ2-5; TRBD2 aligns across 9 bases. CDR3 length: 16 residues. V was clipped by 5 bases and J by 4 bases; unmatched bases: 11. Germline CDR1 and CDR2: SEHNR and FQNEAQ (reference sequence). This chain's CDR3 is CASSISTGLARETQYF. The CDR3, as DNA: TGTGCCAGCAGCATATCCACGGGACTAGCTAGAGAGACCCAGTACTTC.

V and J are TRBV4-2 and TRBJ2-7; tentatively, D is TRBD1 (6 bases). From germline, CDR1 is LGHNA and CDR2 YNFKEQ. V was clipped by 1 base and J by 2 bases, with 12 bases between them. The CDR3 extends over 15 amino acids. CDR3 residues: CASSQASGQTYEQYF. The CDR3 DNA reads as TGTGCCAGCAGCCAAGCTTCAGGACAGACCTACGAGCAGTACTTC.

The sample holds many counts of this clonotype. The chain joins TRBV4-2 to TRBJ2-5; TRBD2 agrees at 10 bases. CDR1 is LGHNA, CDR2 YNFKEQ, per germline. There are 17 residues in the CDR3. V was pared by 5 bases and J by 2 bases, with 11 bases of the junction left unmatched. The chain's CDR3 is CASSAHLLAGRQETQYF. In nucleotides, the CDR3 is TGTGCCAGCAGCGCTCACCTACTAGCGGGACGACAAGAGACCCAGTACTTC.

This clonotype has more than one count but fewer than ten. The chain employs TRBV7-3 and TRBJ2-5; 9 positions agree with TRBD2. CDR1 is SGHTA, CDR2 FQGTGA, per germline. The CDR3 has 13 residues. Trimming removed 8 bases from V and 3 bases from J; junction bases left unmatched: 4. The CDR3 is CASGRTSEETQYF. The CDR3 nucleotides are TGTGCCAGCGGCCGGACTAGCGAAGAGACCCAGTACTTC.

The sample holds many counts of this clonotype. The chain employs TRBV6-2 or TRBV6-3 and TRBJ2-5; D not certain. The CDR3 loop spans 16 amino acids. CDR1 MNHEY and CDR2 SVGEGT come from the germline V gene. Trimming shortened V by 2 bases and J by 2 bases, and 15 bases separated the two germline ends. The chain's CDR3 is CASSYVLGSGQETQYF. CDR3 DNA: TGTGCCAGCAGTTACGTTTTAGGGTCAGGACAAGAGACCCAGTACTTC.

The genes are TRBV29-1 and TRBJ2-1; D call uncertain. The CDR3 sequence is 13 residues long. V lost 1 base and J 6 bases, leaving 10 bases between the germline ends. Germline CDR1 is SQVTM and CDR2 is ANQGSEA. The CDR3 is CSVEVTWFNEQFF. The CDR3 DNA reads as TGCAGCGTTGAAGTAACTTGGTTCAATGAGCAGTTCTTC.

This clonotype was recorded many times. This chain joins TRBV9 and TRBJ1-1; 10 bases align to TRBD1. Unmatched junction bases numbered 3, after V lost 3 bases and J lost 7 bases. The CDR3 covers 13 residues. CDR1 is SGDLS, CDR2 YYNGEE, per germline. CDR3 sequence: CASSAGQGVEAFF. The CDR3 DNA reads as TGTGCCAGCAGCGCCGGACAGGGGGTTGAAGCTTTCTTT.

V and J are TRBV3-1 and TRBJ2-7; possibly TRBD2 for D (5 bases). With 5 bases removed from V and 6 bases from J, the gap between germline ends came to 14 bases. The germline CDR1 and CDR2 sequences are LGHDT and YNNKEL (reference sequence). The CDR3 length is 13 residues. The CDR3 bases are TGTGCCAGCAGCGAACTAGTCTCGTCCGAGCAGTACGTC. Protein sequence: CASSELVSSEQYV.

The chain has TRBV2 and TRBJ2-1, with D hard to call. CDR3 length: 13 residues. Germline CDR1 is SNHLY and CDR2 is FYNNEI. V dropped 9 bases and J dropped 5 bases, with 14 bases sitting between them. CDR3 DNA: TGTGCCAGTAGGTTGGACGGAAACAATGAGCAGTTCTTC. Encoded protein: CASRLDGNNEQFF.